The rows below give T cell receptor beta chains drawn from one sample of a study of OX40 agonist ivuxolimab in advanced cancers. This table comes from immunoSEQ multiplex PCR, and its TCRdb copy is limited to in-frame clones, with some not included. The table shows tens of thousands of clones, with 90% occurring only once. The source material was CD4+ or CD8+ T cells sorted from blood, sampled in a trial of the OX40 agonist ivuxolimab. All receptors derive from an adult with an advanced solid tumor such as melanoma, head and neck, liver or kidney cancer. The CDR3 runs from the conserved cysteine through the conserved F or W. A D gene is named only where the DNA matches it firmly. Clone size, where shown, is once, few, many, or a class for clones that have expanded.

d_call clone_size j_call v_call cdr3_aa cdr3_nt
NA NA TRBJ2-2 TRBV11-2 CASSSPNTGELFF TGTGCCAGCAGCTCCCCAAACACCGGGGAGCTGTTTTTT
TRBD1 once TRBJ1-2 TRBV7-3 CASSPGQGGYGYTF TGTGCCAGCAGCCCGGGACAGGGGGGCTATGGCTACACCTTC
NA NA TRBJ2-5 TRBV5-7 CASSYQTGMVTQYF TGTGCCAGCAGCTACCAAACAGGGATGGTGACCCAGTACTTC
NA NA TRBJ2-1 TRBV5-1 CASSLVAFYNEQFF TGCGCCAGCAGCTTGGTGGCATTCTACAATGAGCAGTTCTTC
NA NA TRBJ2-5 TRBV2 CASSVSPGPETQYF TGTGCCAGCAGTGTCTCCCCAGGGCCAGAGACCCAGTACTTC
NA NA TRBJ1-5 TRBV13 CASSLRGTSRAQHF TGTGCCAGCAGCTTAAGGGGAACCTCCAGGGCCCAGCATTTT
NA once TRBJ2-7 TRBV5-8 CASSPSRGTPYEQYF TGTGCCAGCAGCCCTTCTAGGGGAACCCCCTACGAGCAGTACTTC
NA NA TRBJ1-1 TRBV13 CASSLEAGNTEAFF TGTGCCAGCAGCTTAGAAGCAGGGAACACTGAAGCTTTCTTT
TRBD1 NA TRBJ1-2 TRBV29-1 CSEGAPPYGYTF TGCAGCGAGGGGGCCCCACCCTATGGCTACACCTTC
NA NA TRBJ2-7 TRBV10-2 CASSESMGRITYEQYF TGCGCCAGCAGTGAGTCGATGGGGAGGATTACCTACGAGCAGTACTTC
TRBD2 NA TRBJ2-1 TRBV27 CASSSPMTSGYNEQFF TGTGCCAGCAGTTCCCCTATGACTAGCGGTTACAATGAGCAGTTCTTC
TRBD2 NA TRBJ2-5 TRBV9 CASSVALGTSISETQYF TGTGCCAGCAGCGTAGCTCTTGGGACTAGCATATCGGAGACCCAGTACTTC
NA NA TRBJ2-7 TRBV5-1 CASSYGQSYEQYF TGCGCCAGCAGCTACGGACAGAGCTACGAGCAGTACTTC
TRBD1 NA TRBJ2-7 TRBV2 CASSQGQQVEQYF TGTGCCAGCAGTCAGGGACAGCAGGTCGAGCAGTACTTC
NA NA TRBJ2-7 TRBV27 CASSFGLGGEQYF TGTGCCAGCAGTTTTGGTTTGGGCGGGGAGCAGTACTTC
TRBD1 NA TRBJ2-7 TRBV5-1 CASSLPGQGNYEQYF TGCGCCAGCAGCTTGCCCGGACAGGGGAATTACGAGCAGTACTTC
NA few TRBJ1-1 TRBV19 CASSMRLGAFF TGTGCCAGTAGTATGCGGCTTGGAGCTTTCTTT
TRBD2 NA TRBJ2-1 TRBV28 CASTLPPGGRRAYNEQFF TGTGCCAGCACTTTGCCCCCTGGCGGGAGGAGGGCCTACAATGAGCAGTTCTTC
TRBD2 NA TRBJ2-3 TRBV27 CASNYRGLGLAGSTDTQYF TGTGCCAGCAACTACAGGGGGCTCGGACTAGCGGGTAGCACAGATACGCAGTATTTT
TRBD1 NA TRBJ1-2 TRBV7-9 CASSFQSVGQGYGYTF TGTGCCAGCAGCTTTCAATCTGTCGGACAGGGTTATGGCTACACCTTC
NA NA TRBJ2-2 TRBV7-9 CASSLGTWTGELFF TGTGCCAGCAGCTTAGGGACATGGACCGGGGAGCTGTTTTTT
NA few TRBJ2-7 TRBV29-1 CSVEFTGRPYEQYF TGCAGCGTTGAATTTACAGGGAGACCCTACGAGCAGTACTTC
NA NA TRBJ2-2 TRBV7-7 CASSSKGTGELFF TGTGCCAGCAGCTCCAAAGGGACCGGGGAGCTGTTTTTT
NA NA TRBJ2-7 TRBV9 CASSLQGGHYEQYF TGTGCCAGCAGCCTACAGGGTGGACACTACGAGCAGTACTTC
TRBD2 few TRBJ2-3 TRBV30 CAWSFSGGGLDTQYF TGTGCCTGGAGTTTTAGCGGGGGAGGCCTGGATACGCAGTATTTT
NA NA TRBJ1-2 TRBV27 CASSTWGEDPYGYTF TGTGCCAGCAGTACTTGGGGGGAAGATCCCTATGGCTACACCTTC
TRBD1 NA TRBJ1-5 TRBV6-1 CASSEEGGQTPQHF TGTGCCAGCAGTGAAGAAGGGGGCCAGACGCCCCAGCATTTT
TRBD1 NA TRBJ1-4 TRBV29-1 CSVVGQGPEKLFF TGCAGCGTTGTCGGACAGGGTCCCGAAAAACTGTTTTTT
NA once TRBJ1-1 TRBV5-4 CASSQGGTEAFF TGTGCCAGCAGCCAAGGGGGAACTGAAGCTTTCTTT
NA NA TRBJ1-1 TRBV9 CASSDSLSRAGDTEAFF TGTGCCAGCAGCGACTCCTTATCGAGGGCGGGGGACACTGAAGCTTTCTTT
NA NA TRBJ1-5 TRBV7-8 CASSRTGNQPQHF TGTGCCAGCAGCCGGACAGGCAATCAGCCCCAGCATTTT